One TCR beta chain is described in this entry. The antigen is unknown. The data were obtained in a study of T cells in localized non-small cell lung cancer. Assay: immunoSEQ multiplex PCR; the TCRdb copy retains only in-frame clones and omits some. The sample carries around 33,000 clones, around 93% recorded once. Study-wide results and caveats: Uninvolved adjacent lung had the highest recorded T cell clonality, with tumor below it. Tumor samples were not multi-region, leaving intratumor heterogeneity unexcluded. Adjacent lung exhibited a median of about 56 among the 100 most abundant tumor clones. Longer overall survival associated with higher blood T cell density; shorter survival with higher adjacent-lung clonality.

The specimen was peripheral blood, collected before any cancer treatment. The receptor comes from a female donor of 60 years or more with stage I lung adenocarcinoma.

DNA for the CDR3: TGTGCCAGCAACCAGGGAGGGACTGAAGCTTTCTTT. Residues: CASNQGGTEAFF. The V call is TRBV2, the J call TRBJ1-1; D is possibly TRBD1 (5 bases). In germline, CDR1 is SNHLY, CDR2 FYNNEI. V was pared by 7 bases and J by 5 bases, with 11 bases between. This CDR3 is 12 amino acids long.